This TCR beta chain originates from a study of blood T cell repertoires in COVID-19. Study details: The United States, Italy and Spain provided the acute and convalescent COVID-19 samples.

Germline loops: CDR1 SGHRS, CDR2 YFSETQ. V dropped 0 bases and J dropped 4 bases, with 10 bases sitting between them. The CDR3 loop spans 14 amino acids. Data came from immunoSEQ multiplex PCR; TCRdb stores just in-frame clones and leaves some out. Here the sample spans approximately 200,000 clones, around 85% being singletons. The origin of this receptor is a man aged 35 to 55 who had recovered from COVID-19. The sequenced material came from PBMCs or T cells enriched from blood (not recorded which). The chain carries TRBV5-1 and TRBJ1-1; no clear D gene. The CDR3, as DNA: TGCGCCAGCAGCTTGGGGTGGGGAGGCACTGAAGCTTTCTTT. Amino acid sequence: CASSLGWGGTEAFF. Looking up the rest from reference TRBV5-1 and TRBJ1-1 gives the full variable domain: KAGVTQTPRYLIKTRGQQVTLSCSPISGHRSVSWYQQTPGQGLQFLFEYFSETQRNKGNFPGRFSGRQFSNSRSEMNVSTLELGDSALYLCASSLGWGGTEAFFGQGTRLTVV.